This T cell receptor (beta chain) emerged from a study of identical twins. This clonotype has at least ten counts. MiXCR was run by TCRdb on the 5' RACE reads, yielding one entry per CDR3 protein. The sample has 200,000 to 250,000 distinct CDR3 sequences, about 7% seen once. The CDR3 is 14 amino acids. CDR1 and CDR2 (germline): SGHRS, YFSETQ. The V end was cut by 4 bases, the J end by 2 bases, with 9 bases between. The same data also went into a second study, on yellow fever vaccine responses in identical twins.

The sequenced material came from memory (CD45RO+) T cells sorted from blood. The receptor was derived from a woman in her late teens or twenties in good health. This chain connects TRBV5-1 to TRBJ2-2; D not resolved. The CDR3 protein is CASSAPLNTGELFF. The CDR3 coding sequence is TGCGCCAGCAGCGCTCCGTTAAACACCGGGGAGCTGTTTTTT.